This T cell receptor (beta chain) was identified in a study of blood T cell repertoires in COVID-19. Study as a whole: The cDNA or gDNA used as material had been derived from T cells, B-cell-depleted T cells, or PBMCs.

Original processing methods: It was from reference gene primer amplification that nucleated cell counts were estimated. Only in-frame clones appear in the TCRdb table, and some are missing; sequencing was by immunoSEQ multiplex PCR. Clone size and V and J calls were adopted from that table, with D and trimming inferred from the DNA. The sample carries fewer than 120,000 clones, over 60% recorded once. The sequenced sample was peripheral blood. This sequence originates from a woman aged 80 or older with active or convalescent COVID-19.

The CDR3 reads CASSPNIAESNYGYTF. As DNA, the CDR3 is TGCGCCAGCAGCCCCAATATTGCGGAATCCAACTATGGCTACACCTTC. V is TRBV5-1 and J is TRBJ1-2; D ambiguous. The length of the CDR3 is 16 residues. Trimming took off 4 bases at V and 2 bases at J, with 18 bases between the two ends. CDR1 is SGHRS, CDR2 YFSETQ, per germline.